The entry that follows covers one T cell receptor (beta chain) sequence. As yet, its antigen is unknown. The CDR3 contains 13 residues. CDR1 SGHKS and CDR2 YYEKEE come from the germline V gene (reference sequence). Trimming cost V 3 bases and J 6 bases, with 12 bases left between them. The sample originates from a study of human versus mouse CDR3 diversity and MHC coevolution. Study-wide background: Reported immunoSEQ sensitivity was one in 200,000 T cells, with reduced amplification bias.

Profiled with immunoSEQ multiplex PCR; TCRdb holds only in-frame clones, not every one. The table lists about 77,000 clones, around 93% of them singletons. Study observations and caveats: Human CDR3s averaged more deletions and insertions than mouse CDR3s.

The clonotype originates from a person aged 25 to 75 in good health. The chain uses TRBV5-5 and TRBJ1-1; D remains ambiguous. Sequencing was done on a sample of naive CD4+ T cells from blood. Subset here: CD45RO-negative CD62L-positive naive CD4 T cells. The CDR3 protein is CASSSIVQSEAFF. The CDR3, as DNA: TGTGCCAGCAGCTCGATTGTTCAGTCTGAAGCTTTCTTT. Full variable domain (outside the CDR3, taken from reference TRBV5-5 and TRBJ1-1): DAGVTQSPTHLIKTRGQQVTLRCSPISGHKSVSWYQQVLGQGPQFIFQYYEKEERGRGNFPDRFSARQFPNYSSELNVNALLLGDSALYLCASSSIVQSEAFFGQGTRLTVV.